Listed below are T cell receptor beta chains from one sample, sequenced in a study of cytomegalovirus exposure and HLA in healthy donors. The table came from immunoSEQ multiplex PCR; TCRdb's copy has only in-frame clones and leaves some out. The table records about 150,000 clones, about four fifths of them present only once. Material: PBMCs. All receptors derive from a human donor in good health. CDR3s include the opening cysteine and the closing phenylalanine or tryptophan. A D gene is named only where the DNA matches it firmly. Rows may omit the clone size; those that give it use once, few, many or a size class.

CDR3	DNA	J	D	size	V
CASRTDSQQYF	TGTGCCAGCAGGACCGACAGCCAGCAGTACTTC	TRBJ2-4	NA	once	TRBV4-2
CSGAGDRRNTEAFF	TGCAGTGGTGCTGGAGACAGGAGGAACACTGAAGCTTTCTTT	TRBJ1-1	NA	NA	TRBV29-1
CASSLSGTSSVQYF	TGTGCCAGCAGCTTATCCGGGACTAGTAGTGTCCAGTACTTC	TRBJ2-5	TRBD2	NA	TRBV5-6
CASSYTETSYNEQFF	TGTGCCAGCAGCTATACAGAGACCTCCTACAATGAGCAGTTCTTC	TRBJ2-1	NA	NA	TRBV7-9
CASSYPFSYGYTF	TGTGCCAGCAGTTACCCCTTTAGCTATGGCTACACCTTC	TRBJ1-2	NA	NA	TRBV28
CASSKGGDRVYEQYF	TGCGCCAGCAGCAAAGGGGGGGACAGGGTGTACGAGCAGTACTTC	TRBJ2-7	TRBD1	NA	TRBV5-1
CASSYEMGRRGGYPF	TGTGCCAGCAGTTACGAGATGGGCCGGAGGGGTGGCTACCCCTTC	TRBJ1-2	NA	NA	TRBV6-5
CASSFRPTGENSPLHF	TGTGCCAGCAGTTTCAGACCGACAGGGGAGAATTCACCCCTCCACTTT	TRBJ1-6	TRBD1	few	TRBV28
CASSLGQGLGGYTF	TGCGCCAGCAGCTTGGGCCAGGGTTTAGGTGGCTACACCTTC	TRBJ1-2	NA	few	TRBV5-1
CASSDGGAGANVLTF	TGCGCCAGCAGTGATGGAGGGGCTGGGGCCAACGTCCTGACTTTC	TRBJ2-6	NA	NA	TRBV10-1
CASSLAAGRIFSGYTF	TGTGCCAGCAGCTTAGCCGCAGGGCGGATATTTTCTGGCTACACCTTC	TRBJ1-2	NA	NA	TRBV7-2
CASSSQAGPQETQYF	TGTGCCAGTAGTAGTCAAGCGGGCCCCCAAGAGACCCAGTACTTC	TRBJ2-5	NA	few	TRBV19
CASSQGEGGRATDTQYF	TGCGCCAGCAGCCAGGGGGAGGGGGGGAGGGCCACAGATACGCAGTATTTT	TRBJ2-3	NA	few	TRBV4-1
CASSLWGYGQQGSSYNSPLHF	TGTGCTAGCAGCTTATGGGGATACGGACAACAGGGAAGCTCCTATAATTCACCCCTCCACTTT	TRBJ1-6	NA	NA	TRBV7-7
CASSRRRLAGAPNEQFF	TGTGCCAGCAGTCGGCGACGGCTAGCGGGGGCCCCCAATGAGCAGTTCTTC	TRBJ2-1	TRBD2	NA	TRBV7-8
CAWTRTSGVSTDTQYF	TGTGCCTGGACGAGGACTAGCGGGGTTAGCACAGATACGCAGTATTTT	TRBJ2-3	TRBD2	once	TRBV30
CASKQRECTDTQYF	TGTGCCAGCAAACAGCGGGAGTGCACAGATACGCAGTATTTT	TRBJ2-3	TRBD2	NA	TRBV6-4
CASRLGTGSNQPQHF	TGTGCCAGCAGACTCGGGACAGGGAGTAATCAGCCCCAGCATTTT	TRBJ1-5	TRBD1	NA	TRBV6-5
CASSDPGLEKETQYF	TGTGCCAGCAGTGATCCGGGACTAGAGAAAGAGACCCAGTACTTC	TRBJ2-5	TRBD2	NA	TRBV6-1
CASTLTGFTTEAFF	TGTGCCAGCACGCTTACAGGGTTCACCACTGAAGCTTTCTTT	TRBJ1-1	NA	NA	TRBV28
CASSSPGGSNQPQHF	TGTGCCAGCAGCTCGCCCGGGGGTAGCAATCAGCCCCAGCATTTT	TRBJ1-5	NA	NA	TRBV5-8
CATSRGLNEKLFF	TGTGCCACCAGCAGAGGACTAAATGAAAAACTGTTTTTT	TRBJ1-4	NA	NA	TRBV15
CASSTRTGGGQPQHF	TGTGCCAGTAGTACGCGGACAGGGGGTGGTCAGCCCCAGCATTTT	TRBJ1-5	TRBD1	NA	TRBV19
CASTLGRRGDGYEQYF	TGTGCCAGTACCTTGGGCCGGCGGGGGGACGGATACGAGCAGTACTTC	TRBJ2-7	TRBD2	NA	TRBV19
CASSYGGTYNEQFF	TGTGCCAGCAGTTACGGAGGGACCTACAATGAGCAGTTCTTC	TRBJ2-1	NA	NA	TRBV6-6
CASSQLGSQFF	TGCGCCAGCAGCCAACTAGGATCTCAGTTCTTC	TRBJ2-1	NA	few	TRBV4-1
CASSVKRGIYEQYF	TGTGCCAGCAGCGTTAAACGGGGGATCTACGAGCAGTACTTC	TRBJ2-7	NA	many	TRBV7-2
CASSSTANYGYTF	TGTGCCAGCAGCTCGACAGCTAACTATGGCTACACCTTC	TRBJ1-2	NA	NA	TRBV14
CASSLAAGIAHRSEFF	TGCGCCAGCAGCTTGGCGGCAGGGATTGCCCATAGGTCGGAGTTCTTC	TRBJ2-1	NA	NA	TRBV5-1
CASSAKRGVTDTQYF	TGTGCCAGCAGCGCGAAGCGGGGGGTCACAGATACGCAGTATTTT	TRBJ2-3	TRBD2	NA	TRBV7-8
CASSRRDRATNEKLFF	TGTGCCAGCAGCCGGAGAGACAGAGCAACTAATGAAAAACTGTTTTTT	TRBJ1-4	NA	once	TRBV11-2
CASSTRWEGNQPQHF	TGTGCCAGCAGTACCCGATGGGAGGGCAATCAGCCCCAGCATTTT	TRBJ1-5	NA	NA	TRBV27
CATSRDWTSGTSGLNEQFF	TGTGCCACCAGCAGAGACTGGACTAGCGGCACCTCAGGGCTCAATGAGCAGTTCTTC	TRBJ2-1	TRBD2	NA	TRBV15
CASSHAQGEAFF	TGCGCCAGCAGCCACGCTCAGGGGGAAGCTTTCTTT	TRBJ1-1	NA	NA	TRBV4-1
CSVLAGSVNEQFF	TGCAGCGTCCTCGCCGGGAGTGTAAATGAGCAGTTCTTC	TRBJ2-1	NA	NA	TRBV29-1
CASSLGIKTPQETQYF	TGCGCCAGCAGCTTGGGTATCAAAACTCCTCAAGAGACCCAGTACTTC	TRBJ2-5	NA	once	TRBV5-1
CASSPGLAGPSYEQYF	TGCGCCAGCAGCCCAGGACTAGCGGGGCCTTCCTACGAGCAGTACTTC	TRBJ2-7	TRBD2	NA	TRBV5-1
CASSLPQGGYTF	TGTGCCAGTAGTCTTCCACAGGGTGGCTACACCTTC	TRBJ1-2	NA	NA	TRBV19
CASRNEGNQPQHF	TGTGCCAGCAGGAATGAGGGCAATCAGCCCCAGCATTTT	TRBJ1-5	NA	NA	TRBV28
CASTYLAGSRDTQYF	TGTGCCAGCACCTACCTCGCGGGTTCTAGGGATACGCAGTATTTT	TRBJ2-3	NA	NA	TRBV27
CASSLGADEQFF	TGTGCCAGCAGCTTGGGGGCCGATGAGCAGTTCTTC	TRBJ2-1	NA	NA	TRBV11-2
CASSVTGTGLLEQYF	TGCGCCAGCAGTGTAACCGGGACTGGGCTTTTGGAGCAGTACTTC	TRBJ2-7	NA	NA	TRBV10-1
CASSERPGDTQYF	TGTGCCAGCAGTGAAAGGCCGGGGGATACGCAGTATTTT	TRBJ2-3	NA	NA	TRBV6-1
CASSRGTSGRAEQFF	TGTGCCAGCAGTCGGGGGACTAGCGGGAGAGCTGAGCAGTTCTTC	TRBJ2-1	TRBD2	NA	TRBV27
CASSLDQGGDIYEQYF	TGTGCCAGCAGCTTAGATCAGGGAGGGGACATCTACGAGCAGTACTTC	TRBJ2-7	NA	NA	TRBV7-9
CASGLGLHLDRAKGINSPLHF	TGTGCTAGTGGTTTGGGACTCCACCTGGACAGGGCTAAAGGTATAAATTCACCCCTCCACTTT	TRBJ1-6	TRBD1	NA	TRBV12-5
CSAYTDTQYF	TGCAGCGCCTACACAGATACGCAGTATTTT	TRBJ2-3	NA	NA	TRBV29-1
CASSMRFGQGGEQYF	TGTGCCAGTAGTATGAGATTTGGGCAGGGTGGCGAGCAGTACTTC	TRBJ2-7	NA	NA	TRBV19
CASSLGADNSPLHF	TGTGCCAGCAGCTTAGGGGCAGATAATTCACCCCTCCACTTT	TRBJ1-6	NA	NA	TRBV7-6
CASSLSGLAGVGQFF	TGTGCCAGCAGTTTATCTGGGCTAGCGGGAGTCGGTCAGTTCTTC	TRBJ2-1	TRBD2	NA	TRBV27